These 2 T cell receptor beta chains came from one sample sequenced in a study of regulatory T cells in long-lasting Graves disease. Through Arm-PCR of CDR3 regions and iRepertoire HTBI primers, TCR beta libraries were built. TCRdb used MiXCR to reprocess the multiplex PCR reads, holding one entry per CDR3 protein. This table holds 600,000 to 850,000 distinct CDR3 sequences, about 32% found once. Time point reported: persistent/refractory GD, antithyroid drugs over 5 years with positive TRAb. After RNA was extracted from PBMCs, the TCR library was made from it. The specimen comprised peripheral blood mononuclear cells (PBMCs), sampled when the disease was refractory, from a patient treated with antithyroid drugs. The receptors here all came from a female donor with Graves disease.

Here the CDR3 DNA reads TGTGCCAGTAGTATAGTAAGCGGGAGGCTCTACAATGAGCAGTTCTTC. As protein: CASSIVSGRLYNEQFF. The rearrangement uses TRBV19 and TRBJ2-1, with 9 bases fitting TRBD2. Germline assignment: CDR1 LNHDA and CDR2 SQIVND (reference sequence). The CDR3 runs to 16 residues. V shed 1 base and J 3 bases; nucleotides not matched to a gene: 4.

A few counts support this clonotype. The V gene is TRBV3-1, the J gene TRBJ2-5; D ambiguous. Germline CDR1 is LGHDT and CDR2 is YNNKEL (reference sequence). This CDR3 is built from 15 residues. The V end lost 0 bases, the J end lost 1 base, and 9 bases lay between the germline ends. CDR3 nucleotides: TGTGCCAGCAGCCAAGAAGCGAACACCCAAGAGACCCAGTACTTC. This sequence encodes CASSQEANTQETQYF.